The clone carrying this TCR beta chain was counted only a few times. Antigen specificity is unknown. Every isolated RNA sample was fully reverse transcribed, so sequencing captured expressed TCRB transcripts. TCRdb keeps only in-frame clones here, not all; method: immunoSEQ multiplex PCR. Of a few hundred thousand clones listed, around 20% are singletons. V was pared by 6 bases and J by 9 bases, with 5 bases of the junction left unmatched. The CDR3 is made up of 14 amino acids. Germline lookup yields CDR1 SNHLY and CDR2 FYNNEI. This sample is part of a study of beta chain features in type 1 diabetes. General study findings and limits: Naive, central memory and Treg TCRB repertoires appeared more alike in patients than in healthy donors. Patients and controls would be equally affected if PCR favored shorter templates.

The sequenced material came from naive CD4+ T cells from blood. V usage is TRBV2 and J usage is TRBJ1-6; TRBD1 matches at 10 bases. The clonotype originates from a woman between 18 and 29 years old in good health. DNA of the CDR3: TGTGCCAGCAGACCGGGACAGGGGTTTTCACCCCTCCACTTT. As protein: CASRPGQGFSPLHF.